Following are 15 T cell receptor beta chains from one sample sequenced in a study of T cells in Graves' hyperthyroidism and ophthalmopathy. Amplification yielded TCR beta CDR3 regions, with RNA transcripts as the source. Initially, a first-round RT-PCR of the TCR CDR3 employed the HTBI primer set. TCRdb passed the multiplex PCR reads through MiXCR, listing each CDR3 protein once. Of about 360,000 distinct CDR3 sequences in the sample, approximately 19% were seen once. Material: blood. Every receptor here comes from a woman between 18 and 29 years old with Graves' hyperthyroidism.

The genes are TRBV7-2 and TRBJ2-7; possibly TRBD2 for D (6 bases). Trimming took off 2 bases at V and 3 bases at J, with 8 bases between the two ends. Germline V gives CDR1 SGHTA, CDR2 FQGNSA. The CDR3 spans 13 residues. In nucleotides, the CDR3 is TGTGCCAGCAGCTTATCGGAGGGCTACGAGCAGTACTTC. Encoded protein: CASSLSEGYEQYF.

Sample share makes this clonotype medium-sized. The gene calls are TRBV6-5 and TRBJ2-7; no reliable D call. Trimming shortened V by 6 bases and J by 3 bases, and 12 bases separated the two germline ends. CDR1 and CDR2 (germline): MNHEY, SVGAGI. The CDR3 consists of 13 residues. DNA of the CDR3: TGTGCCAGCAGCCCTACCACCGTCTACGAGCAGTACTTC. Encoded protein: CASSPTTVYEQYF.

This clonotype was counted at least ten times. The chain combines TRBV20-1 with TRBJ1-1; D gene uncertain. V lost 1 base and J lost 1, with 4 bases in between. Germline V CDR1 and CDR2: DFQATT, SNEGSKA (reference sequence). The CDR3 runs to 12 residues. The CDR3 region has the DNA TGCAGTGCTAGAGTCCCGAACACTGAAGCTTTCTTT. Translating it yields CSARVPNTEAFF.

This clonotype was detected many times. The chain couples TRBV6-1 to TRBJ1-2; unclear D gene. Germline CDR1 MNHNS, CDR2 SASEGT. This CDR3 contains 14 residues. Trimming took off 2 bases at V and 4 bases at J, with 11 bases between the two ends. The CDR3 region has the DNA TGTGCCAGCAGTGAACGGGAATACGGCTATGGCTACACCTTC. Protein sequence: CASSEREYGYGYTF.

This clonotype was seen at least ten times. The DNA of the CDR3 is TGCGCCAGCAGCTCAGCCCCCTCACAAGCCTACGAGCAGTACTTC. Translated: CASSSAPSQAYEQYF. The rearrangement joins TRBV5-1 to TRBJ2-7; no firm D call. Per the germline V gene, CDR1 is SGHRS and CDR2 is YFSETQ. CDR3 length: 15 amino acids. With 3 bases removed from V and 2 bases from J, the gap between germline ends came to 15 bases.

There are many counts of this clonotype. This chain uses TRBV5-5 with TRBJ2-5, with unresolved D. Per the germline V gene, CDR1 is SGHKS and CDR2 is YYEKEE (reference sequence). The CDR3 extends over 12 amino acids. V was cut by 4 bases and J by 5 bases, with 9 bases left in between. The CDR3 DNA is TGTGCCAGCAGCCTCCCGTGGGAGACCCAGTACTTC. Its protein product is CASSLPWETQYF.

The sample holds many counts of this clonotype. The V gene is TRBV7-2, the J gene TRBJ2-5, with D possibly being TRBD2 (6 bases). The germline V and J ends were trimmed by 10 bases and 2 bases, with 20 bases remaining between them. Germline V CDR1 and CDR2: SGHTA, FQGNSA. The length of the CDR3 is 15 residues. The chain's CDR3 is CAIRRTGEEQETQYF. CDR3 bases: TGTGCCATTCGGCGGACGGGGGAGGAACAAGAGACCCAGTACTTC. The variable domain in full, with the rest retrieved from reference TRBV7-2 and TRBJ2-5, is GAGVSQSPSNKVTEKGKDVELRCDPISGHTALYWYRQSLGQGLEFLIYFQGNSAPDKSGLPSDRFSAERTGGSVSTLTIQRTQQEDSAVYLCAIRRTGEEQETQYFGPGTRLLVL.

Notes on this clonotype: A much larger clone lies a single base off, so this may be a read error. The chain joins TRBV28 to TRBJ2-7, with D unclear. This CDR3 spans 11 amino acids. The germline gives CDR1 MDHEN, CDR2 SYDVKM. Trimming took 2 bases from V and 7 from J, leaving 6 bases between them. In DNA, the CDR3 is TGTGCCAGCAGTTTAATCCAGGAGCAGTACTTC. Its translation: CASSLIQEQYF.

This clonotype occurred many times. The chain is built from TRBV30 and TRBJ2-7; D is perhaps TRBD1 or TRBD2 (5 bases each). V was clipped by 0 bases and J by 5 bases, with 14 bases between them. The CDR3 loop spans 14 amino acids. Germline-derived CDR1 and CDR2 are GTSNPN and SVGIG (reference sequence). The chain's CDR3 is CAWSVGTLGDEQYF. CDR3 in DNA: TGTGCCTGGAGTGTGGGGACCCTGGGGGACGAGCAGTACTTC. Filled out from reference TRBV30 and TRBJ2-7, the complete variable domain reads SQTIHQWPATLVQPVGSPLSLECTVEGTSNPNLYWYRQAAGRGLQLLFYSVGIGQISSEVPQNLSASRPQDRQFILSSKKLLLSDSGFYLCAWSVGTLGDEQYFGPGTRLTVT.

This chain joins TRBV2 and TRBJ1-5; D is ambiguous. Germline values: CDR1 SNHLY, CDR2 FYNNEI. CDR3 length equals 13 residues. The V end lost 7 bases, the J end lost 3 bases, and 10 bases lay between the germline ends. DNA for the CDR3: TGTGCCAGCAAAGTTGGGGTCAATCAGCCCCAGCATTTT. Translating gives CASKVGVNQPQHF.

At least ten counts were recorded for this clonotype. V is TRBV10-1 and J is TRBJ2-7, with a weak D call TRBD2 (5 bases). There are 15 residues in the CDR3. Per germline, CDR1 WNHNN and CDR2 SYGVQD (reference sequence). With 0 bases removed from V and 3 bases from J, the gap between germline ends came to 12 bases. For the CDR3, the DNA is TGCGCCAGCAGTGAGTCGCAGGAGGATGGCTACGAGCAGTACTTC. Translation gives CASSESQEDGYEQYF.

The chain links TRBV28 to TRBJ1-6, with a possible D match to TRBD1 (6 bases). Germline loops: CDR1 MDHEN, CDR2 SYDVKM. The CDR3 totals 15 residues. The germline V and J ends were trimmed by 4 bases and 5 bases, with 12 bases remaining between them. The CDR3 region is CASSWGALNNSPLHF. The CDR3 DNA reads TGTGCCAGCAGTTGGGGGGCCTTAAATAATTCACCCCTCCACTTT.

About this clonotype itself: Just one base apart from a much larger clone, this may be a read error. The V gene is TRBV6-1, the J gene TRBJ1-3; D might be TRBD1 (6 bases). The germline gives CDR1 MNHNS, CDR2 SASEGT. This CDR3 has 15 amino acids. The CDR3 loop is CASRSLTGAGDTIYF. The CDR3 DNA reads TGTGCCAGCAGGTCTTTGACAGGAGCTGGAGACACCATATATTTT.

There are many counts of this clonotype. The chain employs TRBV12-3 or TRBV12-4 and TRBJ1-1; D is unresolved. V was clipped by 1 base and J by 1 base, with 10 bases between them. CDR3 length: 15 residues. CDR3 region: CASSLGVTGNTEAFF. CDR3 sequence (DNA): TGTGCCAGCAGTTTAGGGGTAACGGGGAACACTGAAGCTTTCTTT.

This clonotype was picked up many times. This chain uses TRBV29-1 with TRBJ1-1; the D is unclear. Germline values: CDR1 SQVTM, CDR2 ANQGSEA. The CDR3 loop spans 13 amino acids. V was pared by 3 bases and J by 2 bases, with 10 bases between. CDR3 bases: TGCAGCGTTGAGCACGGATCAAACACTGAAGCTTTCTTT. Protein product: CSVEHGSNTEAFF.